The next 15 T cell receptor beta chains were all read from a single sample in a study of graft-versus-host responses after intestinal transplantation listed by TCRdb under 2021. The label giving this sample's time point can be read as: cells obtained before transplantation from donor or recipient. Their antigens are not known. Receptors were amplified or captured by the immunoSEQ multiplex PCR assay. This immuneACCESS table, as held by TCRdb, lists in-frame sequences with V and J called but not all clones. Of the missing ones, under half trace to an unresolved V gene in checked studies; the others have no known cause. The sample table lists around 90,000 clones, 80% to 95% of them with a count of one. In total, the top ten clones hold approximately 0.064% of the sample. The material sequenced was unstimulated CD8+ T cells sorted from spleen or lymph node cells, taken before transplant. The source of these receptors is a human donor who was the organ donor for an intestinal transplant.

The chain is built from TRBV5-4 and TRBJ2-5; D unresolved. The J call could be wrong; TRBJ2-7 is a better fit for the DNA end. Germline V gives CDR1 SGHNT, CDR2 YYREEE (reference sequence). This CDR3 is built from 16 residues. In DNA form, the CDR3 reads TGTGCCAGCAGCTTAGGCCCCATGACTGGCCTCTACGAGCAGTACTTC. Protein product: CASSLGPMTGLYEQYF.

The CDR3: CASSVTGIYGYTF. CDR3 coding DNA: TGTGCCAGCAGCGTTACAGGGATCTATGGCTACACCTTC. The rearrangement uses TRBV7-9 and TRBJ1-2; D is possibly TRBD1 (6 bases). The germline V gene encodes CDR1 SEHNR and CDR2 FQNEAQ (reference sequence). The CDR3 sequence is 13 residues long. Trimming cost V 5 bases and J 4 bases, with 11 bases left between them.

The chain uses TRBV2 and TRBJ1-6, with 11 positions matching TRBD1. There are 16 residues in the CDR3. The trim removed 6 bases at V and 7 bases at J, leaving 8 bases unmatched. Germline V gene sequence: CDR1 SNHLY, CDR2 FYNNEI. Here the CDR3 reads CASRGDRGTSNSPLHF. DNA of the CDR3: TGTGCCAGCAGGGGGGACAGGGGGACTTCAAATTCACCCCTCCACTTT.

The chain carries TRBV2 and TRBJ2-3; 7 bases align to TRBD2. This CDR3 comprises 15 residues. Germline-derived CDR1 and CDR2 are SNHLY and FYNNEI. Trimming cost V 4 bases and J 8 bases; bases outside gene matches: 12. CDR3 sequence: CASSGAYGGYATQYF. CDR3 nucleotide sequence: TGTGCCAGCAGTGGAGCGTACGGGGGGTACGCTACGCAGTATTTT. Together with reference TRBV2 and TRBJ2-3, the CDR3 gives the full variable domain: EPEVTQTPSHQVTQMGQEVILRCVPISNHLYFYWYRQILGQKVEFLVSFYNNEISEKSEIFDDQFSVERPDGSNFTLKIRSTKLEDSAMYFCASSGAYGGYATQYFGPGTRLTVL.

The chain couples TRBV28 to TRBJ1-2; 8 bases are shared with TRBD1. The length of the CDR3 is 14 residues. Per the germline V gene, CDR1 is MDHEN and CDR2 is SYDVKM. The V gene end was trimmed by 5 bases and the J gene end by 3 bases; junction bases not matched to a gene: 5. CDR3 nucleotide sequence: TGTGCCAGCAGTGACAGGGGAGCGGACTATGGCTACACCTTC. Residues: CASSDRGADYGYTF.

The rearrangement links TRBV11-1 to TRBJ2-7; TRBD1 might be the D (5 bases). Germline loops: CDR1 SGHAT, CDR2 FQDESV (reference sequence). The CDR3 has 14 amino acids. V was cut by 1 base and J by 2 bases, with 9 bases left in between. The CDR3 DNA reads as TGTGCCAGCAGCTTAGTGTCGGACACCTACGAGCAGTACTTC. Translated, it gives CASSLVSDTYEQYF. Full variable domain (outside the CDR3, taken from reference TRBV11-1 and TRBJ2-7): EAEVAQSPRYKITEKSQAVAFWCDPISGHATLYWYRQILGQGPELLVQFQDESVVDDSQLPKDRFSAERLKGVDSTLKIQPAELGDSAMYLCASSLVSDTYEQYFGPGTRLTVT.

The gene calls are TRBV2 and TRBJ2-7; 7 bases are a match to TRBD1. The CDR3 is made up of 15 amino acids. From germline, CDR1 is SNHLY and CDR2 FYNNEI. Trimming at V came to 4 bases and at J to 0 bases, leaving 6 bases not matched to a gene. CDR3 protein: CASSVRDSYSYEQYF. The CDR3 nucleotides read TGTGCCAGCAGTGTCCGGGACAGTTACTCCTACGAGCAGTACTTC.

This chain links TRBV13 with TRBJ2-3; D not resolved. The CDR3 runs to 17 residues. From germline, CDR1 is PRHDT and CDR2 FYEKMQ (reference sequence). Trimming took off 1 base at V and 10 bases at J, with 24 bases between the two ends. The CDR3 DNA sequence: TGTGCCAGCAGCTTAGAGGAGACTCCAAGGTGGTTTGAGGCGCAGTATTTT. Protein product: CASSLEETPRWFEAQYF.

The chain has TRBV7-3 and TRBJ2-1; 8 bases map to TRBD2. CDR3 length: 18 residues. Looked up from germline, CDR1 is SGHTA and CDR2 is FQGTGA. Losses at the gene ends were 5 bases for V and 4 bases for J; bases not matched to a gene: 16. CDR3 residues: CASSRLFPGLVHYNEQFF. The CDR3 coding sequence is TGTGCCAGCAGCCGACTCTTCCCGGGACTAGTGCATTACAATGAGCAGTTCTTC. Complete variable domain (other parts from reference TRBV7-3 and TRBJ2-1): GAGVSQTPSNKVTEKGKYVELRCDPISGHTALYWYRQSLGQGPEFLIYFQGTGAADDSGLPNDRFFAVRPEGSVSTLKIQRTERGDSAVYLCASSRLFPGLVHYNEQFFGPGTRLTVL.

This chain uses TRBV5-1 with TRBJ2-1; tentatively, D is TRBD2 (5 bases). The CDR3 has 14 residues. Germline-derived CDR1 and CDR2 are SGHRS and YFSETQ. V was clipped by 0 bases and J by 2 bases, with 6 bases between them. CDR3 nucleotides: TGCGCCAGCAGCTTGGCCGGGACCTACAATGAGCAGTTCTTC. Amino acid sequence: CASSLAGTYNEQFF.

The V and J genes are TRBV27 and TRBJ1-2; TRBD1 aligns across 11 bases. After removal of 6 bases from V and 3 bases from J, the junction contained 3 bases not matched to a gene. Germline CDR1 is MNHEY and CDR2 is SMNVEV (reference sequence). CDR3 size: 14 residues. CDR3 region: CASRGTGGDYGYTF. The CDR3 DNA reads TGTGCCAGCAGAGGGACAGGGGGAGACTATGGCTACACCTTC.

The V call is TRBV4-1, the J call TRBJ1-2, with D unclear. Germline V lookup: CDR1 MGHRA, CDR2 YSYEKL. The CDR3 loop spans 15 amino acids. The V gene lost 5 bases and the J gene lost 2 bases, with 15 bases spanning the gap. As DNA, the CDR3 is TGCGCCAGCAGCAGCTACTCCGACACCAACTATGGCTACACCTTC. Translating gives CASSSYSDTNYGYTF.

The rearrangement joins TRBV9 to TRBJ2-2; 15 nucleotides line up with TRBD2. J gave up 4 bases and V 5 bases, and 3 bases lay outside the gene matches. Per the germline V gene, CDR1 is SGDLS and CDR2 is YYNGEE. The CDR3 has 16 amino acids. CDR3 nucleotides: TGTGCCAGCAGTAGGACTAGCGGGAGGGGCACCGGGGAGCTGTTTTTT. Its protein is CASSRTSGRGTGELFF.

CDR3 amino acids: CASRGPGRQETQYF. The CDR3 DNA sequence: TGTGCCTCCCGAGGTCCCGGGAGGCAAGAGACCCAGTACTTC. This sequence joins TRBV28 and TRBJ2-5, with 7 bases lining up with TRBD2. The trim removed 11 bases at V and 2 bases at J, leaving 11 bases unmatched. The CDR3 sequence is 14 residues long. The germline gives CDR1 MDHEN, CDR2 SYDVKM.

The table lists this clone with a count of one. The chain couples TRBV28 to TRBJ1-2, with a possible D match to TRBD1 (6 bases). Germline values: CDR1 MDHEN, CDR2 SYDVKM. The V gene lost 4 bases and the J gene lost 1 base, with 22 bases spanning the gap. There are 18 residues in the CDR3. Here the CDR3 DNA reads TGTGCCAGCAGTTCCCCTAAGACAGGAGAAACTTTTAACTATGGCTACACCTTC. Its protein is CASSSPKTGETFNYGYTF.